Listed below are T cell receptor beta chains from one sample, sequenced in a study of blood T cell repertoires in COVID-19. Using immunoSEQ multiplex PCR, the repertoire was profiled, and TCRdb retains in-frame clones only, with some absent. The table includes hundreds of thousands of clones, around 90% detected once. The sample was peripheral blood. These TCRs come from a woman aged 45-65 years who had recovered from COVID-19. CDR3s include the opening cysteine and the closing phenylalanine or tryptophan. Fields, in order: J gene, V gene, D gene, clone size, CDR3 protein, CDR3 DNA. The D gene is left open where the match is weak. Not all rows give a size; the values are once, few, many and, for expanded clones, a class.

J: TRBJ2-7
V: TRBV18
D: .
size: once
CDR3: CASSPRGDYEQYF
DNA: TGTGCCAGCTCACCTCGGGGTGACTACGAGCAGTACTTC

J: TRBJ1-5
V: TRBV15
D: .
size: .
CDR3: CATSRDRGMDQPQHF
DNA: TGTGCCACCAGCAGAGATCGAGGGATGGATCAGCCCCAGCATTTT

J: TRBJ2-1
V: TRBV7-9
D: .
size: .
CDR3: CASSFRAGRVNEQFF
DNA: TGTGCCAGCAGCTTTAGGGCTGGCAGGGTCAATGAGCAGTTCTTC

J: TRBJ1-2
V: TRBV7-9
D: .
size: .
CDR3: CASSHQGWGGYTF
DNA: TGTGCCAGCAGCCATCAGGGATGGGGAGGCTACACCTTC

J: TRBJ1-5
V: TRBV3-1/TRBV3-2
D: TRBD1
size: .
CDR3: CASSQSPGQGSRQPQHF
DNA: TGTGCCAGCAGCCAAAGTCCGGGACAGGGTTCGAGGCAGCCCCAGCATTTT

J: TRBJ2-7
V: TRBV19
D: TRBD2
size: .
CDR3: CASSINGAGVTAYEQYF
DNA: TGTGCCAGTAGTATTAATGGGGCGGGAGTAACAGCCTACGAGCAGTACTTC

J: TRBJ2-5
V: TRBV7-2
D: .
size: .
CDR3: CASSLDRASATQETQYF
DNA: TGTGCCAGCAGCTTAGATAGGGCTAGCGCGACCCAAGAGACCCAGTACTTC

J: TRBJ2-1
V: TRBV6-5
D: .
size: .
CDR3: CASRTGSVRFF
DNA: TGTGCCAGCAGAACAGGTTCTGTTCGGTTCTTC

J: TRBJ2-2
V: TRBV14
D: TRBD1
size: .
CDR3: CASSPNRGPTGELFF
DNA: TGTGCCAGCAGCCCTAACAGGGGGCCCACCGGGGAGCTGTTTTTT

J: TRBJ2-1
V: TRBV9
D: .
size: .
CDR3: CASSLSSEQFF
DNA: TGTGCCAGCAGTTTGTCGAGCGAGCAGTTCTTC

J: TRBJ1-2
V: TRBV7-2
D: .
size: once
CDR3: CASSPPNTPRRGYTF
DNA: TGTGCCAGCAGCCCGCCAAACACACCGAGGAGGGGCTACACCTTC